The 17 T cell receptor beta chains below come from one sample, sequenced in a study of molecular identifiers for immune sequencing clone quantification. TCRdb re-called the PCR reads with MiXCR, one entry per CDR3 protein. The table includes 400,000 to 600,000 distinct CDR3 sequences, about 22% detected once. Sequenced input: naive CD8+ T cells from blood, with Jurkat cell RNA spiked in. Subset reported: FACS-sorted CD8+CD4-CCR7+CD45RA+ naive T cells. These receptors were taken from a human donor in good health. Some libraries in this study had Jurkat cell RNA spiked in.

The chain employs TRBV27 and TRBJ1-1; TRBD1 aligns across 7 bases. V shed 3 bases and J 5 bases; nucleotides not matched to a gene: 12. The CDR3 covers 16 residues. Germline V lookup: CDR1 MNHEY, CDR2 SMNVEV (reference sequence). The CDR3 loop is CASSLATGNVGTEAFF. In DNA, the CDR3 is TGTGCCAGCAGTTTGGCGACAGGGAACGTTGGGACTGAAGCTTTCTTT.

For this clonotype: The CDR3 does not close with the conserved phenylalanine or tryptophan, likely indicating a read error. This rearrangement joins TRBV5-6 to TRBJ2-3; 9 positions agree with TRBD2. Germline trimming cut 6 bases from V and 5 bases from J; bases unmatched to any gene: 10. CDR3 size: 15 residues. CDR1 is SGHDT, CDR2 YYEEEE, per germline. DNA for the CDR3: TGTGCCAGCACGGCGGGGGGGGGGCCCGGAGATACGCAGTATTCT. It codes for CASTAGGGPGDTQYS.

This clonotype was detected once. The chain has TRBV30 and TRBJ1-1, with 7 bases identical to TRBD1. V dropped 3 bases and J dropped 4; count of bases not matched to a gene: 8. Germline V CDR1 and CDR2: GTSNPN, SVGIG (reference sequence). The CDR3 is 14 amino acids. CDR3 DNA sequence: TGTGCCTGGAGCCGACAGGGAATGGGCACTGAAGCTTTCTTT. This encodes CAWSRQGMGTEAFF.

The V gene is TRBV19, the J gene TRBJ1-2; 7 bases are shared with TRBD1. Germline assignment: CDR1 LNHDA and CDR2 SQIVND (reference sequence). V shed 7 bases, J shed 4 bases, and the junction held 15 bases outside the gene matches. CDR3 length equals 16 residues. The CDR3 loop is CASTNPGTELFYGYTF. CDR3 DNA sequence: TGTGCCAGTACCAATCCCGGGACAGAGTTGTTCTATGGCTACACCTTC.

This clonotype was detected ten times or more. V usage is TRBV27 and J usage is TRBJ2-6; TRBD1 matches at 10 bases. V shed 5 bases, J shed 1 base, and the junction held 2 bases outside the gene matches. The CDR3 has 16 residues. Germline CDR1 reads MNHEY; CDR2 reads SMNVEV (reference sequence). The CDR3 region is CASSGQGVSGANVLTF. CDR3 nucleotide sequence: TGTGCCAGCAGTGGACAGGGGGTTTCTGGGGCCAACGTCCTGACTTTC.

This clonotype was seen at least ten times. This sequence joins TRBV19 and TRBJ1-2; no firm D call. V was trimmed by 5 bases and J by 6 bases, leaving 7 bases between them. CDR3 size: 11 residues. Germline V lookup: CDR1 LNHDA, CDR2 SQIVND (reference sequence). CDR3 DNA: TGTGCCAGTAGTGCCGGCCATGGCTACACCTTC. It yields the protein CASSAGHGYTF.

This clonotype came up many times. The chain carries TRBV30 and TRBJ2-3, with unresolved D. CDR3 length: 13 amino acids. Per germline, CDR1 GTSNPN and CDR2 SVGIG (reference sequence). V dropped 2 bases and J dropped 0 bases, with 6 bases sitting between them. CDR3 nucleotides: TGTGCCTGGAGTAGGAGTAGCACAGATACGCAGTATTTT. This translates into CAWSRSSTDTQYF. The entire variable domain, with the rest obtained from reference TRBV30 and TRBJ2-3, is as follows: SQTIHQWPATLVQPVGSPLSLECTVEGTSNPNLYWYRQAAGRGLQLLFYSVGIGQISSEVPQNLSASRPQDRQFILSSKKLLLSDSGFYLCAWSRSSTDTQYFGPGTRLTVL.

This clonotype appeared a few times. The genes are TRBV5-1 and TRBJ1-1, with D perhaps TRBD1 (5 bases). The V gene lost 3 bases and the J gene lost 5 bases, with 20 bases spanning the gap. The CDR3 loop spans 16 amino acids. Germline CDR1 and CDR2: SGHRS and YFSETQ. The CDR3 sequence: CASSSGDLHEGTEAFF. In DNA, the CDR3 is TGCGCCAGCAGCTCGGGGGACTTACACGAGGGGACTGAAGCTTTCTTT.

On this clonotype: A much larger clone differs from this one at a single base, so this may be a read error. The gene calls are TRBV5-6 and TRBJ2-5, with TRBD2 matching 7 bases. There are 17 residues in the CDR3. V shed 4 bases, J shed 3 bases, and the junction held 15 bases outside the gene matches. Germline V gene data show CDR1 as SGHDT and CDR2 as YYEEEE. The CDR3 DNA is TGTGCCAGCAGCCGCAGCGGGATACTTACCGGGGAAGAGACCCAGTACTTC. This gives the protein CASSRSGILTGEETQYF.

The V call is TRBV6-5, the J call TRBJ2-7; perhaps TRBD2 as D (6 bases). The V end lost 6 bases, the J end lost 0 bases, and 9 bases lay between the germline ends. This CDR3 is built from 13 residues. Germline V gene sequence: CDR1 MNHEY, CDR2 SVGAGI. CDR3 sequence: CASREGFSYEQYF. The DNA for the CDR3 is TGTGCCAGCAGGGAGGGGTTCTCCTACGAGCAGTACTTC.

Only a few counts were recorded for this clonotype. The gene calls are TRBV9 and TRBJ2-3; 9 positions match TRBD2. CDR1 is SGDLS and CDR2 is YYNGEE in the germline V gene. The ends lost 3 bases at V and 1 base at J; junction bases unmatched: 3. The CDR3 loop spans 15 amino acids. CDR3 in amino acids: CASSGGGGGTDTQYF. DNA of the CDR3: TGTGCCAGCAGCGGCGGGGGGGGGGGCACAGATACGCAGTATTTT.

This clonotype was detected only a few times. The chain couples TRBV6-2 or TRBV6-3 to TRBJ2-5; 10 bases align to TRBD2. V lost 2 bases to trimming and J lost 5 bases; unmatched junction nucleotides: 5. CDR1 is MNHEY and CDR2 is SVGEGT in the germline V gene. The length of the CDR3 is 15 residues. The CDR3 sequence: CASSYPSGSLETQYF. CDR3 bases: TGTGCCAGCAGTTACCCTAGCGGGAGTTTGGAGACCCAGTACTTC.

The sample holds many counts of this clonotype. V gene TRBV12-3 or TRBV12-4 combines with J gene TRBJ2-3, with D unclear. V shed 6 bases and J shed 4 bases, with 20 bases lying between them. The CDR3 totals 16 residues. CDR3 region: CASSHFPSYGADTQYF. DNA of the CDR3: TGTGCCAGCAGCCACTTCCCTAGTTACGGTGCAGATACGCAGTATTTT.

This chain links TRBV7-9 with TRBJ2-2, with 7 positions matching TRBD1. The CDR3 loop spans 16 amino acids. The germline CDR1 and CDR2 sequences are SEHNR and FQNEAQ (reference sequence). V shed 4 bases and J 4 bases; nucleotides not matched to a gene: 9. CDR3 bases: TGTGCCAGCAGCTCCCGGGACAGTCTTAGCACCGGGGAGCTGTTTTTT. Its protein product is CASSSRDSLSTGELFF. The full variable domain, rest sourced from reference TRBV7-9 and TRBJ2-2, is DTGVSQNPRHKITKRGQNVTFRCDPISEHNRLYWYRQTLGQGPEFLTYFQNEAQLEKSRLLSDRFSAERPKGSFSTLEIQRTEQGDSAMYLCASSSRDSLSTGELFFGEGSRLTVL.

J is TRBJ2-2 and V is TRBV24-1; TRBD2 is a possible D gene (6 bases). Trimming stripped 4 bases from V and 4 bases from J, with 12 bases between. Germline V gene sequence: CDR1 KGHDR, CDR2 SFDVKD. The CDR3 loop spans 15 amino acids. CDR3: CATSDSDGGTGELFF. In nucleotides, the CDR3 is TGTGCCACCAGTGACTCGGACGGGGGCACCGGGGAGCTGTTTTTT.

This clonotype showed up many times. The chain uses TRBV4-3 and TRBJ2-3, with 7 bases that match TRBD2. Germline V gene data show CDR1 as LGHNA and CDR2 as YSLEER. This CDR3 has 16 amino acids. V was pared by 0 bases and J by 2 bases, with 5 bases of the junction left unmatched. In DNA, the CDR3 is TGCGCCAGCAGCCAAGAACGCCTAGCGGTCACAGATACGCAGTATTTT. As protein: CASSQERLAVTDTQYF.

This clonotype has at least ten counts. This chain links TRBV24-1 with TRBJ2-3; a weak D match, TRBD1 (6 bases). Germline-derived CDR1 and CDR2 are KGHDR and SFDVKD. Trimming removed 1 base at V and 4 bases at J, with 11 bases between. This CDR3 has 15 amino acids. CDR3 nucleotides: TGTGCCACCAGTGATTTCAGGGGCGGCGCAGATACGCAGTATTTT. This sequence encodes CATSDFRGGADTQYF.